This record concerns one T cell receptor beta chain sequence. Antigen: not known. The data were obtained in a study of cytomegalovirus exposure and HLA in healthy donors. Measured with immunoSEQ multiplex PCR; TCRdb has only the in-frame clones, and not every one. The profile shows 97,000 or so clones, about 95% of them singletons. Study observations and caveats: Cytomegalovirus status was reportedly diagnosed by the classifier with high specificity and sensitivity. It was found in a later analysis that first-cohort TCR clusters tended to co-occur in the 100 to 150 validation repertoires. The authors listed 150 to 200 TCR beta chains as cytomegalovirus-associated. Most TCR sequences proved rare, with some public TCRs found in many donors.

Trimming stripped 5 bases from V and 6 bases from J, with 11 bases between. This CDR3 region has 13 residues. Germline V gives CDR1 KGHSH, CDR2 LQKENI. Specimen: PBMCs. The clonotype was recovered from a young woman in good health and CMV-seronegative. This sequence joins TRBV18 and TRBJ1-5; D is ambiguous. The CDR3 protein is CASSSQASQPQHF. The DNA for the CDR3 is TGTGCCAGCTCATCACAAGCTAGTCAGCCCCAGCATTTT.